This is a list of T cell receptor beta chains from one sample in a study of cytomegalovirus exposure and HLA in healthy donors. The method was immunoSEQ multiplex PCR; TCRdb's version includes in-frame clones alone and lacks a portion of them. The sample includes over 130,000 clones, over 75% of them seen just once. The sequencing sample was made of PBMCs. All receptors derive from a man between 40 and 49 years old in good health and CMV-seronegative. CDR3s include the opening cysteine and the closing phenylalanine or tryptophan.

TRBV30,TRBJ1-5,CAWSVSFTGHQHF
TRBV5-4,TRBJ1-1,CASSLAGEISEAFF
TRBV28,TRBJ1-2,CASSLGVEGFGYTF
TRBV4-2,TRBJ2-3,CASSPGSGGKGTDTQYF
TRBV19,TRBJ1-2,CASSKGQNYGYTF
TRBV27,TRBJ1-2,CASSFRGAYGYTF
TRBV10-3,TRBJ2-1,CAISEVLATNNEQFF
TRBV2,TRBJ2-3,CASSEGSGSTDTQYF
TRBV27,TRBJ1-4,CASSPGTVGEKLFF
TRBV2,TRBJ2-5,CASSEGWGRGSDETQYF
TRBV30,TRBJ2-7,CAWSHGAVGGYEQYF
TRBV6-5,TRBJ2-7,CASSFMDREGQYF
TRBV5-1,TRBJ1-6,CASSATGDSPLHF
TRBV5-1,TRBJ2-7,CASSLGPSGSLGEQYF
TRBV14,TRBJ2-3,CASSQDWLAGATDTQYF
TRBV5-1,TRBJ2-5,CASSLERPETQYF
TRBV7-9,TRBJ2-1,CASSSPTSGRINEQFF
TRBV5-5,TRBJ1-2,CASSPTGNYGYTF
TRBV7-6,TRBJ2-2,CASSPGTSGSPGVPGELFF
TRBV7-9,TRBJ1-2,CASSLVGGQYGYTF
TRBV4-1,NA,CASSLRLAGGSYEQYF
TRBV30,TRBJ2-7,CAWSPIHLLAGVPEQYF
TRBV14,TRBJ1-1,CASSRLGGGSEAFF
TRBV5-1,TRBJ1-2,CASSPIQGAAYGYTF
TRBV28,TRBJ1-1,CASSLRARNTEAFF
TRBV25-1,TRBJ2-2,CASSTRETGELFF
TRBV4-1,TRBJ2-7,CASSLAGTGYNEQYF
TRBV28,TRBJ1-2,CASSLTWRSVGYGYTF
TRBV28,TRBJ2-1,CAASPGTGMDEQFF
TRBV7-2,TRBJ2-3,CASSPVRTSEADTQYF
TRBV7-9,TRBJ1-3,CASSPGTGGEGNTIYF
TRBV19,NA,CASRHRDRGYEQYF
TRBV4-1,TRBJ2-7,CASSPGTNSYEQYF
TRBV15,TRBJ2-1,CATSREEIGDEQFF
TRBV27,TRBJ1-2,CATRANGYTF
TRBV10-1,TRBJ2-7,CAGREGGPYYEQYF
TRBV18,TRBJ2-7,CASSPTLGASGSYEQYF
TRBV5-3,TRBJ2-1,CARSWGLSYNEQFF
TRBV29-1,TRBJ2-2,CSVESPRGPNTGELFF
TRBV29-1,TRBJ2-2,CSADRGSGGELFF